This TCR beta chain was obtained from a study of blood T cell repertoires in COVID-19. At the level of the study: Nucleic acid was either cDNA or gDNA, and it came from T cells, B-cell-depleted T cells, or PBMCs.

The CDR3 totals 15 residues. Per the germline V gene, CDR1 is MGHRA and CDR2 is YSYEKL. V lost 3 bases to trimming and J lost 11 bases; unmatched junction nucleotides: 11. In the original analysis: Reference gene primer amplification gave estimated nucleated cell counts. Libraries were prepared by immunoSEQ multiplex PCR; TCRdb keeps only in-frame clonotypes and omits some of them. V and J calls and clone size are given by that table; D and trimming were obtained from the DNA. The data hold about 250,000 clones, with about nine tenths observed a single time. Enrollees, about 18 to 90 years old, lived in some 24 US areas.

This sequence originates from a man aged 40-50 years who had recovered from COVID-19. The specimen was PBMCs or T cells enriched from blood (not recorded which). The J gene is TRBJ2-2, the V gene TRBV4-1; 8 bases line up with TRBD1. The CDR3 DNA is TGCGCCAGCAGCCACGTTTTCAGGGGGCGCGGAGAGCTGTTTTTT. Its protein product is CASSHVFRGRGELFF.